This T cell receptor (beta chain) was identified during a study of control samples from healthy donors and cancer patients. CDR1 is MDHEN and CDR2 is SYDVKM in the germline V gene. This CDR3 is 15 amino acids long. The V segment lost 2 bases and the J segment 3 bases; nucleotides outside the gene matches: 3. Sequenced by immunoSEQ multiplex PCR; TCRdb stores in-frame clones only, minus some. This repertoire shows some 67,000 clones, 87% found once; its top ten account for approximately 2.1%. The sample consisted of PBMCs. This TCR was sampled from a woman between 45 and 65 years old with head and neck cancer. The chain has TRBV28 and TRBJ2-3; 9 bases are a match to TRBD2. The CDR3 DNA follows: TGTGCCAGCAGTTTAGCGGGGGGGCGGACAGATACGCAGTATTTT. As protein: CASSLAGGRTDTQYF.